Listed below are T cell receptor beta chains from one sample, sequenced in a study of T cell responses to AZD1222 COVID-19 vaccine. TCRdb keeps only in-frame clones here, not all; method: immunoSEQ multiplex PCR. The sample shows 120,000 to 150,000 clones, roughly 91% of them seen only once. The source material was peripheral blood, sampled 28 days after the second AZD1222 dose. These receptors were taken from an adult who received the AZD1222 COVID-19 vaccine. Both conserved end residues are part of each CDR3. The D gene is left open where the match is weak. A clone size is listed for some rows: how often the clone was seen (once, few, many), or a class if it is expanded.

j_call: TRBJ2-5
v_call: TRBV28
clone_size: NA
d_call: NA
cdr3_nt: TGTGCCAGCAGTACCTCCTCGAAGCAAGAGACCCAGTACTTC
cdr3_aa: CASSTSSKQETQYF

j_call: TRBJ2-7
v_call: TRBV7-9
clone_size: NA
d_call: NA
cdr3_nt: TGTGCCAGCAGCTTAGGCGTCCGGCCCTACGAGCAGTACTTC
cdr3_aa: CASSLGVRPYEQYF

j_call: TRBJ1-1
v_call: TRBV28
clone_size: NA
d_call: TRBD1
cdr3_nt: TGTGCCAGCAAGGCGACAGGGGGCACTGAAGCTTTCTTT
cdr3_aa: CASKATGGTEAFF

j_call: TRBJ2-7
v_call: TRBV20-1
clone_size: NA
d_call: NA
cdr3_nt: TGCAGTGCTGGTGAGGTGCAATACGCGGGCGGCGAGCAGTACTTC
cdr3_aa: CSAGEVQYAGGEQYF

j_call: TRBJ1-2
v_call: TRBV28
clone_size: NA
d_call: NA
cdr3_nt: TGTGCCAGCAGCTCCCGAGCGTATTTGGTGGACTATGGCTACACCTTC
cdr3_aa: CASSSRAYLVDYGYTF

j_call: TRBJ2-3
v_call: TRBV9
clone_size: NA
d_call: TRBD2
cdr3_nt: TGTGCCAGCAGCCCCCGACTAGCGGGAGGCCACCCTTCCACAGATACGCAGTATTTT
cdr3_aa: CASSPRLAGGHPSTDTQYF

j_call: TRBJ1-5
v_call: TRBV7-9
clone_size: NA
d_call: NA
cdr3_nt: TGTGCCAGCAGCTTAGGGAGAAATAGCAATCAGCCCCAGCATTTT
cdr3_aa: CASSLGRNSNQPQHF

j_call: TRBJ1-2
v_call: TRBV27
clone_size: few
d_call: NA
cdr3_nt: TGTGCCAGCAGTCCGCTCCGGGAGGGCGGCTACACCTTC
cdr3_aa: CASSPLREGGYTF

j_call: TRBJ2-1
v_call: TRBV18
clone_size: NA
d_call: TRBD1
cdr3_nt: TGTGCCAGCTCACCCGGACAGGGGGATTACAATGAGCAGTTCTTC
cdr3_aa: CASSPGQGDYNEQFF

j_call: TRBJ2-7
v_call: TRBV5-6
clone_size: few
d_call: TRBD2
cdr3_nt: TGTGCCAGCAGTTCGGGACTAGCGGGGGGACGGCGCGAGCAGTACTTC
cdr3_aa: CASSSGLAGGRREQYF

j_call: TRBJ1-5
v_call: TRBV7-2
clone_size: NA
d_call: NA
cdr3_nt: TGTGCCAGCAGCTCGGATCTGGGCAATCAGCCCCAGCATTTT
cdr3_aa: CASSSDLGNQPQHF

j_call: TRBJ1-1
v_call: TRBV30
clone_size: NA
d_call: NA
cdr3_nt: TGTGCCTGGAGTGTACAGGGGAACACTGAAGCTTTCTTT
cdr3_aa: CAWSVQGNTEAFF

j_call: TRBJ1-1
v_call: TRBV5-1
clone_size: NA
d_call: NA
cdr3_nt: TGCGCCAGCAGCTTCGCAGGGGAGAAGACTGAAGCTTTCTTT
cdr3_aa: CASSFAGEKTEAFF

j_call: TRBJ2-2
v_call: TRBV5-5
clone_size: NA
d_call: NA
cdr3_nt: TGTGCCAGCAGCCCGGAGGCGGGAAACACCGGGGAGCTGTTTTTT
cdr3_aa: CASSPEAGNTGELFF

j_call: TRBJ1-1
v_call: TRBV30
clone_size: NA
d_call: NA
cdr3_nt: TGTGCCTGGAGTGGGGGGCCACCGGGGGACACTGAAGCTTTCTTT
cdr3_aa: CAWSGGPPGDTEAFF

j_call: TRBJ1-4
v_call: TRBV10-3
clone_size: NA
d_call: TRBD1
cdr3_nt: TGTGCCATCAGAGGACAGGGGACTTCAACTAATGAAAAACTGTTTTTT
cdr3_aa: CAIRGQGTSTNEKLFF

j_call: TRBJ1-5
v_call: TRBV19
clone_size: NA
d_call: NA
cdr3_nt: TGTGCCAGTAGTACCCCAATTCCGGGCGAGAACGATCAGCCCCAGCATTTT
cdr3_aa: CASSTPIPGENDQPQHF

j_call: TRBJ1-1
v_call: TRBV29-1
clone_size: NA
d_call: TRBD1
cdr3_nt: TGCAGCGTTGAGGACAGGGAGGCTTTCTTT
cdr3_aa: CSVEDREAFF

j_call: TRBJ2-7
v_call: TRBV10-1
clone_size: NA
d_call: NA
cdr3_nt: TGCGCCAGCAGTGAAGGGTTTGAAGGAAGGAAGTACTTC
cdr3_aa: CASSEGFEGRKYF

j_call: TRBJ1-2
v_call: TRBV6-6
clone_size: NA
d_call: NA
cdr3_nt: TGTGCCAGCAGTTACTCGGGAGCGGGCTATGGCTACACCTTC
cdr3_aa: CASSYSGAGYGYTF

j_call: TRBJ2-1
v_call: TRBV5-1
clone_size: NA
d_call: TRBD2
cdr3_nt: TGCGCCAGCAATGGGCTAGCGGGAGGCTACAATGAGCAGTTCTTC
cdr3_aa: CASNGLAGGYNEQFF

j_call: TRBJ2-3
v_call: TRBV3-1/TRBV3-2
clone_size: NA
d_call: TRBD2
cdr3_nt: TGTGCCAGCAGCCCACCCCTAGCGGGAGTGTCAGATACGCAGTATTTT
cdr3_aa: CASSPPLAGVSDTQYF

j_call: TRBJ2-7
v_call: TRBV3-1/TRBV3-2
clone_size: NA
d_call: TRBD1
cdr3_nt: TGTGCCAGCAGCCAGCAGACAGGGGCTACGGGCTACGAGCAGTACTTC
cdr3_aa: CASSQQTGATGYEQYF

j_call: TRBJ2-5
v_call: TRBV6-5
clone_size: NA
d_call: NA
cdr3_nt: TGTGCCAGCAGTTACTCGGGGGGAAGTCAAGAGACCCAGTACTTC
cdr3_aa: CASSYSGGSQETQYF

j_call: TRBJ1-5
v_call: TRBV19
clone_size: NA
d_call: NA
cdr3_nt: TGTGCCAGTAGGGAAGGGCGCCATCAGCCCCAGCATTTT
cdr3_aa: CASREGRHQPQHF

j_call: TRBJ2-2
v_call: TRBV19
clone_size: NA
d_call: TRBD2
cdr3_nt: TGTGCCAGTACTGAGGGAGGGTCTGGGGAGCTGTTTTTT
cdr3_aa: CASTEGGSGELFF

j_call: TRBJ1-1
v_call: TRBV15
clone_size: NA
d_call: TRBD1
cdr3_nt: TGTGCCACCAGCAGAGATCGCATAGGGGGCCGAAACACTGAAGCTTTCTTT
cdr3_aa: CATSRDRIGGRNTEAFF

j_call: TRBJ1-5
v_call: TRBV28
clone_size: NA
d_call: NA
cdr3_nt: TGTGCCAGCAGTTTTCAAGCAGGGAGTCAGCCCCAGCATTTT
cdr3_aa: CASSFQAGSQPQHF

j_call: TRBJ1-2
v_call: TRBV19
clone_size: NA
d_call: NA
cdr3_nt: TGTGCCAGTAGTGGAACGGGCACTAACTATGGCTACACCTTC
cdr3_aa: CASSGTGTNYGYTF

j_call: TRBJ2-2
v_call: TRBV15
clone_size: NA
d_call: NA
cdr3_nt: TGTGCCACCAGCAGTCTTAGACAGGTCGGGGAGCTGTTTTTT
cdr3_aa: CATSSLRQVGELFF

j_call: TRBJ2-1
v_call: TRBV9
clone_size: once
d_call: TRBD2
cdr3_nt: TGTGCCAGCAGCGTCTTTAGCGGGAGGACAATCGAGCAGTTCTTC
cdr3_aa: CASSVFSGRTIEQFF

j_call: TRBJ2-1
v_call: TRBV5-5
clone_size: NA
d_call: TRBD2
cdr3_nt: TGTGCCAGCAGTCGGACTAGCGGGAGCTCCTACAATGAGCAGTTCTTC
cdr3_aa: CASSRTSGSSYNEQFF

j_call: TRBJ1-5
v_call: TRBV7-6
clone_size: once
d_call: NA
cdr3_nt: TGTGCCAGCAGCTTAGAAGGGGTCAATCAGCCCCAGCATTTT
cdr3_aa: CASSLEGVNQPQHF

j_call: TRBJ1-2
v_call: TRBV6-5
clone_size: NA
d_call: NA
cdr3_nt: TGTGCCAGCTCCCCCGGGGCCGGGAACTATGGCTACACCTTC
cdr3_aa: CASSPGAGNYGYTF

j_call: TRBJ1-6
v_call: TRBV6-1
clone_size: NA
d_call: TRBD1
cdr3_nt: TGTGCCAGCACTGAACACCCGGGACAGCGTAATTCACCCCTCCACTTT
cdr3_aa: CASTEHPGQRNSPLHF

j_call: TRBJ2-7
v_call: TRBV4-2
clone_size: NA
d_call: NA
cdr3_nt: TGTGCCAGCAGCCAAGCGGTGCTCTACCCTTCGGTCTTC
cdr3_aa: CASSQAVLYPSVF

j_call: TRBJ1-4
v_call: TRBV3-1/TRBV3-2
clone_size: NA
d_call: NA
cdr3_nt: TGTGCCAGCCAAGACGGGTCAGGGCTCACCGAAAAACTGTTTTTT
cdr3_aa: CASQDGSGLTEKLFF

j_call: TRBJ2-7
v_call: TRBV6-6
clone_size: once
d_call: NA
cdr3_nt: TGTGCCAGCAGTTACTTCCTGAACTACGAGCAGTACTTC
cdr3_aa: CASSYFLNYEQYF

j_call: TRBJ2-3
v_call: TRBV4-3
clone_size: NA
d_call: NA
cdr3_nt: TGCGCCAGCAGCCAAGATCGGGGGCGCACAGATACGCAGTATTTT
cdr3_aa: CASSQDRGRTDTQYF

j_call: TRBJ1-4
v_call: TRBV19
clone_size: NA
d_call: NA
cdr3_nt: TGTGCCAGTAAGGTTCAGATTGGAGGTGAAAAACTGTTTTTT
cdr3_aa: CASKVQIGGEKLFF

j_call: TRBJ1-2
v_call: TRBV28
clone_size: once
d_call: NA
cdr3_nt: TGTGCCAGCGGCAACTATGGCTACACCTTC
cdr3_aa: CASGNYGYTF

j_call: TRBJ1-1
v_call: TRBV9
clone_size: few
d_call: NA
cdr3_nt: TGTGCCAGCAGCGTAGTCTCACAGGGAGGCACTGAAGCTTTCTTT
cdr3_aa: CASSVVSQGGTEAFF

j_call: TRBJ2-3
v_call: TRBV19
clone_size: few
d_call: NA
cdr3_nt: TGTGCCAGTAGTGTCTCCGGGACTGCAAACACAGATACGCAGTATTTT
cdr3_aa: CASSVSGTANTDTQYF

j_call: TRBJ1-6
v_call: TRBV9
clone_size: NA
d_call: NA
cdr3_nt: TGTGCCAGCAGTAGGGTCTCCTATAATTCACCCCTCCACTTT
cdr3_aa: CASSRVSYNSPLHF

j_call: TRBJ1-5
v_call: TRBV9
clone_size: NA
d_call: NA
cdr3_nt: TGTGCCAGCAGCGTGGAATCCTCTCAGCCCCAGCATTTT
cdr3_aa: CASSVESSQPQHF

j_call: TRBJ2-5
v_call: TRBV5-1
clone_size: NA
d_call: NA
cdr3_nt: TGCGCCAGCAGGGTCCTAACAGGCATGGAAGAGACCCAGTACTTC
cdr3_aa: CASRVLTGMEETQYF

j_call: TRBJ2-7
v_call: TRBV19
clone_size: NA
d_call: TRBD2
cdr3_nt: TGTGCCAGTAGCCAACTAGCGGGACACTACGAGCAGTACTTC
cdr3_aa: CASSQLAGHYEQYF

j_call: TRBJ2-3
v_call: TRBV6-2/TRBV6-3
clone_size: NA
d_call: NA
cdr3_nt: TGTGCCAGCAGTTCCCATCGGGACTTACCCCACACAGATACGCAGTATTTT
cdr3_aa: CASSSHRDLPHTDTQYF

j_call: TRBJ2-7
v_call: TRBV6-5
clone_size: NA
d_call: TRBD2
cdr3_nt: TGTGCCAGCGGGGGGGACGGACTCTACGAGCAGTACTTC
cdr3_aa: CASGGDGLYEQYF

j_call: TRBJ2-7
v_call: TRBV3-1/TRBV3-2
clone_size: few
d_call: TRBD2
cdr3_nt: TGTGCCAGCAGCCAAGATCTAGCGGGGGGGCATCGCGAGCAGTACTTC
cdr3_aa: CASSQDLAGGHREQYF

j_call: TRBJ2-7
v_call: TRBV28
clone_size: NA
d_call: NA
cdr3_nt: TGTGCCAGCGTGTCCCTCAGCGGTGGTGCCTACGAGCAGTACTTC
cdr3_aa: CASVSLSGGAYEQYF

j_call: TRBJ1-3
v_call: TRBV5-5
clone_size: NA
d_call: NA
cdr3_nt: TGTGCCAGCAGCTTGGGACCAGAAGGAAACACCATATATTTT
cdr3_aa: CASSLGPEGNTIYF

j_call: TRBJ1-6
v_call: TRBV10-2
clone_size: once
d_call: TRBD1
cdr3_nt: TGCGCCAGCAGAAGGGGAACCGCGGACAGGGGTGATTCACCCCTCCACTTT
cdr3_aa: CASRRGTADRGDSPLHF